The subject of this entry is one TCR beta chain. What it recognizes is unknown. A multiplex PCR was run with 60 Vbeta primers and 13 Jbeta primers. Method: immunoSEQ multiplex PCR; TCRdb's copy keeps in-frame clones and lacks some. The sample consists of about 250,000 clones, under 80% of them appearing once. The data are from a study of cytomegalovirus exposure and HLA in healthy donors. Findings and caveats of the study: The study flagged 150 to 200 TCR beta chains as cytomegalovirus-associated.

Trimming took 1 base from V and 4 from J; bases not matched to a gene: 14. The length of the CDR3 is 19 residues. Germline V CDR1 and CDR2: SGHAT, FQDESV (reference sequence). The TCR originated in a female donor in good health and CMV-seronegative. Specimen: PBMCs. The chain has TRBV11-1 and TRBJ2-1; 9 positions match TRBD2. The CDR3 loop reads CASSLGPAYSGREYNEQFF. CDR3 in DNA: TGTGCCAGCAGCTTAGGCCCCGCCTATAGCGGGAGAGAATACAATGAGCAGTTCTTC.